This paragraph covers one T cell receptor beta chain sequence. No antigen is known for it. These data come from a study of cytomegalovirus exposure and HLA in healthy donors. Whole-study findings and limits: Common viral pathogens seemed to be connected with several of the most significant clusters, according to a later analysis. In an earlier analysis, in roughly 580 donors, most V segments appeared productive either ~87% or ~30% of the time.

Losses at the gene ends were 4 bases for V and 1 base for J; bases not matched to a gene: 3. Germline V CDR1 and CDR2: SGHRS, YFSETQ. CDR3 length: 14 residues. PCR used 60 Vbeta primers and 13 Jbeta primers. Profiling relied on immunoSEQ multiplex PCR, and the TCRdb table lists in-frame clones only, not all of them. The table has roughly 110,000 clones, about three quarters seen once. The sequence derives from a middle-aged woman in good health and CMV-seropositive. The source material was PBMCs. The chain recombines TRBV5-1 with TRBJ1-1; 8 bases align to TRBD1. Written as DNA, the CDR3 is TGCGCCAGCAGCGTTGGGACAGGGAACACTGAAGCTTTCTTT. As protein: CASSVGTGNTEAFF.